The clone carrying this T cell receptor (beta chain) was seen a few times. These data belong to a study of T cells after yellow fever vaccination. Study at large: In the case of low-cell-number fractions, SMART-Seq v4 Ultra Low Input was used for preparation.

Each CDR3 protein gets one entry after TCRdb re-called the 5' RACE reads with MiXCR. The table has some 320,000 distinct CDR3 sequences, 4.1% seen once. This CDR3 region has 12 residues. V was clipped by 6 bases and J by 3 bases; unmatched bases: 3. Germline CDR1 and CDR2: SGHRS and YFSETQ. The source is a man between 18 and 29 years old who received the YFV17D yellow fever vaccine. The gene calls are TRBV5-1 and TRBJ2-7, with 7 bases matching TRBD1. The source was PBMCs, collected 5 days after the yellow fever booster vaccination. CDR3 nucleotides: TGCGCCAGCAATCAGGGGGACTACGAGCAGTACTTC. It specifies CASNQGDYEQYF.